A single count supports the clone carrying this TCR beta chain. Its antigen remains unknown. Clones were sequenced by immunoSEQ multiplex PCR, and TCRdb holds only the in-frame ones, with some missing. This table holds approximately 76,000 clones, about 84% found once. This record comes from a study of T cells in localized non-small cell lung cancer. Findings and caveats of the study: Adjacent lung exhibited a median of about 56 among the 100 most abundant tumor clones.

Source: peripheral blood, taken before any cancer treatment. This clonotype originated in an older female donor with stage I lung adenocarcinoma.

The CDR3: CASRGGTQPQHF. The DNA for the CDR3 is TGTGCCAGTAGAGGGGGGACTCAGCCCCAGCATTTT. This chain connects TRBV19 to TRBJ1-5, with D possibly being TRBD1 (6 bases). The V gene lost 6 bases and the J gene lost 6 bases, with 9 bases spanning the gap. Per the germline V gene, CDR1 is LNHDA and CDR2 is SQIVND (reference sequence). The CDR3 totals 12 residues.